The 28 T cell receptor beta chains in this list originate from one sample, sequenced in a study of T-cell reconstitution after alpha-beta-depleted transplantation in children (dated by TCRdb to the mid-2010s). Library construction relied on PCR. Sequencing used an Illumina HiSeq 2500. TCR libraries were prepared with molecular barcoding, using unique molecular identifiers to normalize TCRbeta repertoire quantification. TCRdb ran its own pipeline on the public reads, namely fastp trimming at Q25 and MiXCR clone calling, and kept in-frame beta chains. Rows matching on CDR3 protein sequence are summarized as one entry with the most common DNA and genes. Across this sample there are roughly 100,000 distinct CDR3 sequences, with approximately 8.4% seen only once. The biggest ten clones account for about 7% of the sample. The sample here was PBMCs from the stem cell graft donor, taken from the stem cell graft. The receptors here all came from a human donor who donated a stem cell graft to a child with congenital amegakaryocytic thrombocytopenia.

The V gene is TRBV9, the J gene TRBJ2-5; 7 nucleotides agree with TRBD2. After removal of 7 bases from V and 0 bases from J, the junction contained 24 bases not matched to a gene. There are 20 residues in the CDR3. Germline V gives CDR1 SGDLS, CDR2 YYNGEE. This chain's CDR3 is CASGCRPLCLAGPNQETQYF. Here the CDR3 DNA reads TGTGCCAGCGGCTGCAGGCCCCTCTGCTTAGCGGGCCCCAACCAAGAGACCCAGTACTTC.

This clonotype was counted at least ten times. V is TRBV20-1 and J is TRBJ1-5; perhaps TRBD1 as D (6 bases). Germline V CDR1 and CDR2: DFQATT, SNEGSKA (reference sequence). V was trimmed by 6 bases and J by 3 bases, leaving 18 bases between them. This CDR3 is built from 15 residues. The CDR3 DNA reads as TGCAGTGCGCTAACCGGGACAACTTTCAATCAGCCCCAGCATTTT. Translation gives CSALTGTTFNQPQHF.

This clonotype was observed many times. This CDR3 reads CASRSRAGGVIGEAFF. CDR3 bases: TGTGCCAGCAGGTCCCGGGCAGGGGGCGTCATCGGAGAAGCTTTCTTT. V is TRBV5-5 and J is TRBJ1-1; TRBD1 agrees at 8 bases. Trimming took 5 bases from V and 8 from J; bases not matched to a gene: 17. The length of the CDR3 is 16 residues. The germline V gene encodes CDR1 SGHKS and CDR2 YYEKEE (reference sequence).

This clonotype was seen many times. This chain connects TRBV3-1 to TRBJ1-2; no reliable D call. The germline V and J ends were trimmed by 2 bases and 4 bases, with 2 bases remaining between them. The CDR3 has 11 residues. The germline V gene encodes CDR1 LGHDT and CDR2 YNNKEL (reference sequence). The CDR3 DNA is TGTGCCAGCAGCCAAAGCTATGGCTACACCTTC. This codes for CASSQSYGYTF.

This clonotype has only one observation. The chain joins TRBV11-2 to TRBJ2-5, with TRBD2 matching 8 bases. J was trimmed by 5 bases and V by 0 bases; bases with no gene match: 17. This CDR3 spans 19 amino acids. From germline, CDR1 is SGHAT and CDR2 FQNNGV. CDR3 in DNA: TGTGCCAGCAGCTTAGATTTGAGGACTAGCTATTACCAAGCGGAGACCCAGTACTTC. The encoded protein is CASSLDLRTSYYQAETQYF. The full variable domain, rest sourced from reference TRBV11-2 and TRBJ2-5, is EAGVAQSPRYKIIEKRQSVAFWCNPISGHATLYWYQQILGQGPKLLIQFQNNGVVDDSQLPKDRFSAERLKGVDSTLKIQPAKLEDSAVYLCASSLDLRTSYYQAETQYFGPGTRLLVL.

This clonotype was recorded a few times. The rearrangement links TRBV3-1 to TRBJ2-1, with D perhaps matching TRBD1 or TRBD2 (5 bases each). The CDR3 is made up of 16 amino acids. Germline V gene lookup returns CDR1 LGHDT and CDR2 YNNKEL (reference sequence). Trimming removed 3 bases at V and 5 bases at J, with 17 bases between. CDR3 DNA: TGTGCCAGCAGCCACCACGGGGCAGATAAAGACAATGAGCAGTTCTTC. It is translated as CASSHHGADKDNEQFF.

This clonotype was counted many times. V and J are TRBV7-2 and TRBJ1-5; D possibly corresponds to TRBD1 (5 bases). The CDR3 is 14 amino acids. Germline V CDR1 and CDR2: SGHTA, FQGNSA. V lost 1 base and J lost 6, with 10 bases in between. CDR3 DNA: TGTGCCAGCAGCTTAGGGGCAGGGCCTCAGCCCCAGCATTTT. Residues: CASSLGAGPQPQHF.

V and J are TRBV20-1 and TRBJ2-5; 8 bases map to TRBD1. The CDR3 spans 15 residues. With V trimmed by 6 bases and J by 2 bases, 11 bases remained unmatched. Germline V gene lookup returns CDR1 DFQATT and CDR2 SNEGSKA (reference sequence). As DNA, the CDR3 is TGCAGTGCGAGCCTCGGACAGGGTCTACAAGAGACCCAGTACTTC. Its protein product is CSASLGQGLQETQYF.

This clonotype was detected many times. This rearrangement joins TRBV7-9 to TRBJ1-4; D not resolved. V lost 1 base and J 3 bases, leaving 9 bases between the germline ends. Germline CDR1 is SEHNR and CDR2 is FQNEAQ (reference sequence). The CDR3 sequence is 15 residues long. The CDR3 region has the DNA TGTGCCAGCAGCTTAGGGACGGAGCCTAATGAAAAACTGTTTTTT. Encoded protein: CASSLGTEPNEKLFF.

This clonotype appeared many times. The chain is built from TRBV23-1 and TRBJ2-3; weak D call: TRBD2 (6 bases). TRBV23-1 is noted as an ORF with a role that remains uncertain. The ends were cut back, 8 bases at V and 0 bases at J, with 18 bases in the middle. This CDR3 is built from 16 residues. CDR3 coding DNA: TGCGCCAGCCGCAGTGGCGCGGGGAACAGCACAGATACGCAGTATTTT. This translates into CASRSGAGNSTDTQYF.

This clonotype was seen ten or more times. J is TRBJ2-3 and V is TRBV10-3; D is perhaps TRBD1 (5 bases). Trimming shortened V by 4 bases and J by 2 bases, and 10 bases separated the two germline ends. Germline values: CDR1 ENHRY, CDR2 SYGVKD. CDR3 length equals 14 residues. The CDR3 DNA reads TGTGCCATCAGTGCAGGGCAAGACACAGATACGCAGTATTTT. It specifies CAISAGQDTDTQYF.

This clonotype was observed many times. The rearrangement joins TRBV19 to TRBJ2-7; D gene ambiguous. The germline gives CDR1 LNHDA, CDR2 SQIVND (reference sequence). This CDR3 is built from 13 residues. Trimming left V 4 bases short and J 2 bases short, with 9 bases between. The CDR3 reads CASSSSGAYEQYF. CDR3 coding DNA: TGTGCCAGTAGTAGTTCAGGCGCCTACGAGCAGTACTTC.

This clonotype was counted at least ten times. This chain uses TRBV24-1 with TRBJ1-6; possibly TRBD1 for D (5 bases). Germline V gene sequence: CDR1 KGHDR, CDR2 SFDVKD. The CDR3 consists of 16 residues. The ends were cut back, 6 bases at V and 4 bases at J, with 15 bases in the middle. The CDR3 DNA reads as TGTGCCACCAGTTCCGGCGGGGCGCGGTATAATTCACCCCTCCACTTT. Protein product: CATSSGGARYNSPLHF.

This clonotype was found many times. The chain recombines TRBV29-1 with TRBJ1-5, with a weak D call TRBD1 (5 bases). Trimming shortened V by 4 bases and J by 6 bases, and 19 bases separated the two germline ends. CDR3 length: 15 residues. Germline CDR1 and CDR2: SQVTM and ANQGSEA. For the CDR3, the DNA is TGCAGCGTTGGGATTGGGCCTCCCGGGGGTCAGCCCCAGCATTTT. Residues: CSVGIGPPGGQPQHF.

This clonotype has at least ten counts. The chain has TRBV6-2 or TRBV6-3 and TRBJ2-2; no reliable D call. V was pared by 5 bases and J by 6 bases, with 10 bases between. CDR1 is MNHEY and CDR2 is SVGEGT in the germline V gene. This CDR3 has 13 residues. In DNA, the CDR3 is TGTGCCAGCAGTCCCGATTTCGCCGGGGAGCTGTTTTTT. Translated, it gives CASSPDFAGELFF.

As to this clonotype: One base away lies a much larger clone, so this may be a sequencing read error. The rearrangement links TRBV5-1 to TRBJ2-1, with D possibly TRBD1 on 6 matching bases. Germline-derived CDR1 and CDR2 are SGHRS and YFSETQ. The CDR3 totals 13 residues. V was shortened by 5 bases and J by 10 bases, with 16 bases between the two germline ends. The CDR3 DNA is TGCGCCAGCAGAACGGGACACGGGCCCGAGCAGTTCTTC. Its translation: CASRTGHGPEQFF.

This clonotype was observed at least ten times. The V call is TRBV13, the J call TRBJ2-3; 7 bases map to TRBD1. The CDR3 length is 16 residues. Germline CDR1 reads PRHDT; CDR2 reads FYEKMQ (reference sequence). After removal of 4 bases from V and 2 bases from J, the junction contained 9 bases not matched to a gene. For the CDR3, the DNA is TGTGCCAGCAGCTACCTCCCCAGGGGGATCACAGATACGCAGTATTTT. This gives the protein CASSYLPRGITDTQYF.

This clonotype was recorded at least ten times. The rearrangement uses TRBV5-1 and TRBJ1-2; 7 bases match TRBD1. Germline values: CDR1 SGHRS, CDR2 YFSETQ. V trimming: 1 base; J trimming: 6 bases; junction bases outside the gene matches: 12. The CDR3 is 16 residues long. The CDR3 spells CASSLQGQVGVDGYTF. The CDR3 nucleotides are TGCGCCAGCAGCTTGCAAGGACAGGTCGGGGTGGATGGCTACACCTTC.

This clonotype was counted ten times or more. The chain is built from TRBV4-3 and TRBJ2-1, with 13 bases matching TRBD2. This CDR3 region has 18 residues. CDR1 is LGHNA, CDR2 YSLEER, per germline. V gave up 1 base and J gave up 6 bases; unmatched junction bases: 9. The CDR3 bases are TGCGCCAGCAGCCAAGGCCGACTAGCGGGAGGCCCGGGCAATGAGCAGTTCTTC. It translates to CASSQGRLAGGPGNEQFF.

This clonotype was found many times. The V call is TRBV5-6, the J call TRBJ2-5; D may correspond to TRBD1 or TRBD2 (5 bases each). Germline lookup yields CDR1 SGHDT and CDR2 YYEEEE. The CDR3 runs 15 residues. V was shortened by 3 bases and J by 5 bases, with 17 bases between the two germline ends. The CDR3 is CASSYSGGVAETQYF. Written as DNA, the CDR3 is TGTGCCAGCAGCTATTCTGGGGGAGTCGCCGAGACCCAGTACTTC. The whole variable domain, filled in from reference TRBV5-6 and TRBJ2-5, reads DAGVTQSPTHLIKTRGQQVTLRCSPKSGHDTVSWYQQALGQGPQFIFQYYEEEERQRGNFPDRFSGHQFPNYSSELNVNALLLGDSALYLCASSYSGGVAETQYFGPGTRLLVL.

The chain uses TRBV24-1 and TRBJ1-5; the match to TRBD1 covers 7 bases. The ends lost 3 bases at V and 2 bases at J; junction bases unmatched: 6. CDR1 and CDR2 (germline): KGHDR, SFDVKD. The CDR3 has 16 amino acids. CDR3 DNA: TGTGCCACCAGTGATCCTGGGACAGACCGCAATCAGCCCCAGCATTTT. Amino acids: CATSDPGTDRNQPQHF.

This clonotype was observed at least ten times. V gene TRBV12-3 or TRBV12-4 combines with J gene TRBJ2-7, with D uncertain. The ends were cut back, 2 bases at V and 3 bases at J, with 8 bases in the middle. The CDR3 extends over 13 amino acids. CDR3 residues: CASSLHTVYEQYF. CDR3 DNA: TGTGCCAGCAGTTTACACACGGTCTACGAGCAGTACTTC.

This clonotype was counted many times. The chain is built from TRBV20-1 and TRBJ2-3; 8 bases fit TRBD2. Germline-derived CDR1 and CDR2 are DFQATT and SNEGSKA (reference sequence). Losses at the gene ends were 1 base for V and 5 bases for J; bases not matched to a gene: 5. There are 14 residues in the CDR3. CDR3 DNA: TGCAGTGCTAGAGCGGGGGGGCCTGGAGATACGCAGTATTTT. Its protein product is CSARAGGPGDTQYF.

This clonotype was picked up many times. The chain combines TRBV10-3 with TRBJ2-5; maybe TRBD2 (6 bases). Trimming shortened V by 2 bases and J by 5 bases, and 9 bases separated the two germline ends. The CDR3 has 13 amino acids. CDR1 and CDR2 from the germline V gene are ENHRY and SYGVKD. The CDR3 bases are TGTGCCATCAGTGAGAGGGGAGGCGAGACCCAGTACTTC. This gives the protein CAISERGGETQYF.

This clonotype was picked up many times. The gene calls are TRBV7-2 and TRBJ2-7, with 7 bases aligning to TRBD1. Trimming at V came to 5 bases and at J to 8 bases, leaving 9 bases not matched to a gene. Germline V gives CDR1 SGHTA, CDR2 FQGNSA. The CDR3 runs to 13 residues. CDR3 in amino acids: CASSLGDRRQQYF. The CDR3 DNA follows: TGTGCCAGCAGCCTCGGGGACAGACGGCAGCAGTACTTC.

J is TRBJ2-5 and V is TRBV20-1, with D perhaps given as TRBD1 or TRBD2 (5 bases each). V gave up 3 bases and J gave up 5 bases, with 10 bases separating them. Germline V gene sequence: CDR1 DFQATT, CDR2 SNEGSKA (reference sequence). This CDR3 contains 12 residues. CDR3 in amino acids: CSASGDVETQYF. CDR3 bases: TGCAGTGCTAGCGGGGACGTCGAGACCCAGTACTTC.

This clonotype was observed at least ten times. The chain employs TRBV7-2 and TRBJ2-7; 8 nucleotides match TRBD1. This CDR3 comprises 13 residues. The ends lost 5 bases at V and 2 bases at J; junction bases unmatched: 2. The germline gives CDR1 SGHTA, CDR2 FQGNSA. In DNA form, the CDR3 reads TGTGCCAGCAGCCGACAGGGGCCCTACGAGCAGTACTTC. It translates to CASSRQGPYEQYF.

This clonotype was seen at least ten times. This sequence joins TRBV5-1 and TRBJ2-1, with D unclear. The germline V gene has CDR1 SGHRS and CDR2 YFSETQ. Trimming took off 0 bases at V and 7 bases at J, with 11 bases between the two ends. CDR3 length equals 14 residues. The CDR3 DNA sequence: TGCGCCAGCAGCTTGGGCGGTCCGGAAAATGAGCAGTTCTTC. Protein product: CASSLGGPENEQFF.